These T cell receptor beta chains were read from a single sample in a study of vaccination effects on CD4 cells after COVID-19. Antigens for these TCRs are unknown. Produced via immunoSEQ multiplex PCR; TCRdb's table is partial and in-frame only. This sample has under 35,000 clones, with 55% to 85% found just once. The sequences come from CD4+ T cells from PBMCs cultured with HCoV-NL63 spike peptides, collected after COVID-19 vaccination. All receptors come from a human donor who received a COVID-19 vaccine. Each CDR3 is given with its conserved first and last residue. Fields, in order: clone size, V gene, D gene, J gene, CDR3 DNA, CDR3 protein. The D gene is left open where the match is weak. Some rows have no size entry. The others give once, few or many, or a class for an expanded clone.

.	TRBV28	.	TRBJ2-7	TGTGCCAGCAGTCAGTCAGGAACCTACGAGCAGTACTTC	CASSQSGTYEQYF
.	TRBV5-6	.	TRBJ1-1	TGTGCCAGCAGCTTTATAGGTGCTGAAGCTTTCTTT	CASSFIGAEAFF
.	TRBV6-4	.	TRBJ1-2	TGTGCCAGCAGTGACTCGTCCCGGTATGGCTACACCTTC	CASSDSSRYGYTF
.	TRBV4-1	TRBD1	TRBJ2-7	TGCGCCAGCAGCCAAGGGGCGGTCCCACAGGGGGGCATCTACGAGCAGTACTTC	CASSQGAVPQGGIYEQYF
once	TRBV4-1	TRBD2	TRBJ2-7	TGCGCCAGCAGCCATCCTAGTCTCGGGGGGGTTTACTCCTACGAGCAGTACTTC	CASSHPSLGGVYSYEQYF
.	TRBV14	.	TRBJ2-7	TGTGCCAGCAGCGAAGGCCCCAGGCGGTGGGAGCAGTACTTC	CASSEGPRRWEQYF
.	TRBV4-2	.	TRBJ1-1	TGTGCCAGCAGCCAGGACCCCAACACTGAAGCTTTCTTT	CASSQDPNTEAFF
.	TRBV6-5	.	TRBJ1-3	TGTGCCAGCAAACAGGGACCTGGCTCTGGAAACACCATATATTTT	CASKQGPGSGNTIYF
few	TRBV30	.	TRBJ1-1	TGTGCCTGGACAGGGGCGGTGAGCACTGAAGCTTTCTTT	CAWTGAVSTEAFF
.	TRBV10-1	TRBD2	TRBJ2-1	TGCGCCAGCGCTAGCGGGAGGTCCAATGAGCAGTTCTTC	CASASGRSNEQFF
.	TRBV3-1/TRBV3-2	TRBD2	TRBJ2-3	TGTGCCAGCAGCCAAGATAGGGTAGCGGGGGTAGATACGCAGTATTTT	CASSQDRVAGVDTQYF
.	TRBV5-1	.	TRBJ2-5	TGCGCCAGCAGCTCAGGGGCAGAGACCCAGTACTTC	CASSSGAETQYF
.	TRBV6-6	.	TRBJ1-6	TGTGCCAGCAACGGACAAAATTCACCCCTCCACTTT	CASNGQNSPLHF
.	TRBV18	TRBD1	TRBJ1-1	TGTGCCAGCTCACCGAAAGAGGACAGGGGGTGGGGTGCCTCTGAAGCTTTCTTT	CASSPKEDRGWGASEAFF
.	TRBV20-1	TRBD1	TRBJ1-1	TGCAGTGCTAGCCCTACAGGGGGAGCTTTCTTT	CSASPTGGAFF
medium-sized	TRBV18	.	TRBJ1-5	TGTGCCAGCTCACCCCCTTCTAAGCATAGCAATCAGCCCCAGCATTTT	CASSPPSKHSNQPQHF
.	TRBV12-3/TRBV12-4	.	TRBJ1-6	TGTGCCAGCAGTTCAGGGGTTGGTTCACCCCTCCACTTT	CASSSGVGSPLHF
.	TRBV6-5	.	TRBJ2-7	TGTGCCAGCAGACATACAGGGAGTTCCGGACACGAGCAGTACTTC	CASRHTGSSGHEQYF
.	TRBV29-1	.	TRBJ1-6	TGCAGCGTTATGGAGGGGTACAATTCACCCCTCCACTTT	CSVMEGYNSPLHF
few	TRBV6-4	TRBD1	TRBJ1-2	TGTGCCAGCAGTCCGGACAGGGCGGGTGGCTACACCTTC	CASSPDRAGGYTF
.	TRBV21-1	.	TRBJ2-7	TGTGCCAGCAGCAAAACCCAGACTAGCGCTATTCGGGACGAGCAGTACTTC	CASSKTQTSAIRDEQYF